This paragraph reports one T cell receptor beta chain. These data originate in a study of PD-L1 blockade in urothelial cancer. In the study overall: Blood samples had a median of 141,255 T cells, more than 65,000 unique TCRs, and clonality 0.08 to 0.085.

Here immunoSEQ multiplex PCR was the method, and the copy in TCRdb shows in-frame clones only, minus some. Of around 30,000 clones in the sample, 65% to 90% were seen once. The CDR3 loop spans 13 amino acids. V gave up 3 bases and J gave up 2 bases, with 5 bases separating them. CDR1 is MNHEY, CDR2 SMNVEV, per germline (reference sequence). This sample comprised PBMCs, obtained around atezolizumab (anti-PD-L1) treatment. J is TRBJ1-5 and V is TRBV27; a weak D match, TRBD1 (5 bases). This receptor was obtained from a middle-aged man with urothelial cancer. Here the CDR3 reads CASSFRGNQPQHF. CDR3 sequence (DNA): TGTGCCAGCAGTTTCAGGGGCAATCAGCCCCAGCATTTT.